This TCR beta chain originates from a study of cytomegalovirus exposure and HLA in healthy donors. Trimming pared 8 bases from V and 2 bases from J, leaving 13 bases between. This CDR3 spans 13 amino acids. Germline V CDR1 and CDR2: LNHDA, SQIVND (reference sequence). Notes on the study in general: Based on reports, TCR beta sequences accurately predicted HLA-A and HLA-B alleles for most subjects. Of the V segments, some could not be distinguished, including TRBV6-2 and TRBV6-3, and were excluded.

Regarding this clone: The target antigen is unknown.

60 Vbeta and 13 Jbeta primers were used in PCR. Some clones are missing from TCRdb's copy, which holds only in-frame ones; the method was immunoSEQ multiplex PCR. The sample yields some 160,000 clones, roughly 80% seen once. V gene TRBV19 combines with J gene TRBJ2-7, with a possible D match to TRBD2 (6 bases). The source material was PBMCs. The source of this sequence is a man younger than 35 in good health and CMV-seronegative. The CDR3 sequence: CASRGTATYEQYF. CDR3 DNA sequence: TGTGCCAGTCGCGGGACCGCTACCTACGAGCAGTACTTC.